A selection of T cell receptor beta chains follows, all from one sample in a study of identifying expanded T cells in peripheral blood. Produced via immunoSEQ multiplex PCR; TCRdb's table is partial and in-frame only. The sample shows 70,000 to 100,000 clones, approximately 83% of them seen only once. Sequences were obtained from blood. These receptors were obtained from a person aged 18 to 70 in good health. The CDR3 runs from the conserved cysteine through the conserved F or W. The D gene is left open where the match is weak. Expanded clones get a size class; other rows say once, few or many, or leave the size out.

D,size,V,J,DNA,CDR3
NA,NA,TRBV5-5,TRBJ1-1,TGTGCCAGCAGCTTCAATATCGCCGGGGTGTGGGGCACTGAAGCTTTCTTT,CASSFNIAGVWGTEAFF
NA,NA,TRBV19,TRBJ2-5,TGTGCCAGTAGTAGCGGGGGCCTTACACAAGAGACCCAGTACTTC,CASSSGGLTQETQYF
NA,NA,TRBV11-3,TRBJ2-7,TGTGCCAGCAGCTTAGAAACATTCAGCGTTTCCTACGAGCAGTACTTC,CASSLETFSVSYEQYF
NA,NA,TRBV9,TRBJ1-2,TGTGCCAGCAGCAGCCAGGCAGGCGGCTACACCTTC,CASSSQAGGYTF
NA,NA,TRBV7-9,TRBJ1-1,TGTGCCAGCAGCTCGGGGAGGTTGGCTGCCACTGAAGCTTTCTTT,CASSSGRLAATEAFF
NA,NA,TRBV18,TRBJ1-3,TGTGCCCCCGAGGTGGAAGTAAACACCATATATTTT,CAPEVEVNTIYF
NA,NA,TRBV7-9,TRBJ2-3,TGTGCCAGCAGCCATCAGGGGATCCGCACAGATACGCAGTATTTT,CASSHQGIRTDTQYF
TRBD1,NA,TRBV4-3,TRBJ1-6,TGCGCCAGCAGCCAACGGACAGGGAGCTCCTATAATTCACCCCTCCACTTT,CASSQRTGSSYNSPLHF
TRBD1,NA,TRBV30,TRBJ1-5,TGTGCCTGGAGCGGGACAGCGCTAAATCAGCCCCAGCATTTT,CAWSGTALNQPQHF
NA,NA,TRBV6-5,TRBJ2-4,TGTGCCAGCAGTTACTCCACCGAGTCGAAAAACATTCAGTACTTC,CASSYSTESKNIQYF
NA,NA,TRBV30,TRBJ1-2,TGTGCCTGGACCCCCGACGGACGTTTTAGCTACACCTTC,CAWTPDGRFSYTF
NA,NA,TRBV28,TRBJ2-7,TGTGCCAGCAGTGATCTACTCAGACAGATCCCCAACGAGCAGTACTTC,CASSDLLRQIPNEQYF
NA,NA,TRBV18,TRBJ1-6,TGTGCCAGCTCACCAGAAATTAATTCACCCCTCCACTTT,CASSPEINSPLHF
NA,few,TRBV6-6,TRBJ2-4,TGTGCCAGCATCAGGGACTGGGAAAACATTCAGTACTTC,CASIRDWENIQYF
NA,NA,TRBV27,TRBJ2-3,TGTGCCAGCAGTTTAACCGGGGCCACAGATACGCAGTATTTT,CASSLTGATDTQYF
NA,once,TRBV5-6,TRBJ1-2,TGTGCCAGCAGCTTGCCCAGAATACAATATGGCTACACCTTC,CASSLPRIQYGYTF
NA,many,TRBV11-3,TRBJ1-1,TGTGCCAGCAGCTTAGGATGGCCGGCAGGGGCGTCCACTGAAGCTTTCTTT,CASSLGWPAGASTEAFF
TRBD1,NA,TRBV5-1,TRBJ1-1,TGCGCCAGCAGCGCCGGGACAGCGAACACTGAAGCTTTCTTT,CASSAGTANTEAFF
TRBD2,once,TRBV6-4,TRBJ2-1,TGTGCCAGCAGGACCGCGGGGGGCACCCAGTTCTTC,CASRTAGGTQFF
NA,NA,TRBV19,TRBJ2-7,TGTGCCAGTAGTACTCCGCAGGGTCCCTACGAGCAGTACTTC,CASSTPQGPYEQYF
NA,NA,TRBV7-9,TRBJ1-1,TGTGCCAGCAGCGTTGGACGGAACACTGAAGCTTTCTTT,CASSVGRNTEAFF
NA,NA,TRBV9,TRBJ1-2,TGTGCCAGCAGCCTCTCGTGGAGGATAAGGGGCTACACCTTC,CASSLSWRIRGYTF
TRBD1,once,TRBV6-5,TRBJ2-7,TGTGCCAGCAGTCCCGACAGGGGGCTATACGAGCAGTACTTC,CASSPDRGLYEQYF
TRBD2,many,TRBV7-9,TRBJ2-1,TGTGCCAGCACCATCTGGACTAGCCTCGATGAGCAGTTCTTC,CASTIWTSLDEQFF
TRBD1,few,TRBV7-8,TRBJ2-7,TGTGCCAGCAGCTTAGGAGAGGCAGGGGGACGCTACGAGCAGTACTTC,CASSLGEAGGRYEQYF
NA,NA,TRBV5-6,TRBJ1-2,TGTGCCAGCAGCTTGTTTATGAGTTTTTATGGCTACACCTTC,CASSLFMSFYGYTF
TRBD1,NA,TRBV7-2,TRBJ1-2,TGTGCCAGCAGCTTAGCGGGCAGGGGGCAGGGCTACACCTTC,CASSLAGRGQGYTF
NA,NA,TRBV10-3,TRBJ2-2,TGTGCCATCAGTGAGTCGATAGGCCGGTACACCGGGGAGCTGTTTTTT,CAISESIGRYTGELFF
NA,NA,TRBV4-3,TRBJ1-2,TGCGCCAGCAGCCAAGATGTTCTGAGCGGAAACTATGGCTACACCTTC,CASSQDVLSGNYGYTF
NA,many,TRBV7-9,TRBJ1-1,TGTGCCAGCAGTCCTCGCCTGGCAGGGTCGAACACTGAAGCTTTCTTT,CASSPRLAGSNTEAFF
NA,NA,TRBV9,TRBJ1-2,TGTGCCAGCAGCCAATGGGACTTCTATGGCTACACCTTC,CASSQWDFYGYTF
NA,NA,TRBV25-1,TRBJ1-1,TGTGCCAGCAGTGGCCCGGGAGCGGTGTCTGAAGCTTTCTTT,CASSGPGAVSEAFF
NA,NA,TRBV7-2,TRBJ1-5,TGTGCCAGCAGCGCTCAGACGGGGAATCAGCCCCAGCATTTT,CASSAQTGNQPQHF
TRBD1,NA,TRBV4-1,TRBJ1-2,TGCGCCAGCAGCCACTTCGCCCTAGACAGGGGACAGGGTGGCTACACCTTC,CASSHFALDRGQGGYTF
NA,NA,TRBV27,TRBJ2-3,TGTGCCAGCAGTTTATGGGCCACAACTAGCACAGATACGCAGTATTTT,CASSLWATTSTDTQYF
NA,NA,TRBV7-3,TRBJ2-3,TGTGCCAGGGCGGGTCGGGGGTTAGTGGGAGATACGCAGTATTTT,CARAGRGLVGDTQYF
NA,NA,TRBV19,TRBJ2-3,TGTGCCAGTATGGCAATATGGGGCAGGGGCACAGATACGCAGTATTTT,CASMAIWGRGTDTQYF
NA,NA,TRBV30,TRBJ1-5,TGTGCCTGGAGGGTGGGGGCCGGTCAGCCCCAGCATTTT,CAWRVGAGQPQHF
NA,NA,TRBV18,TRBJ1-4,TGTGCCAGCTCCCTCCGGAGGGGGAGAAGCGAAAAACTGTTTTTT,CASSLRRGRSEKLFF
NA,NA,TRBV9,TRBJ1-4,TGTGCCAGCAGCGTAGGTTACGGAGTAAATGAAAAACTGTTTTTT,CASSVGYGVNEKLFF
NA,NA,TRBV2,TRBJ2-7,TGTGCCACCGCTAGAACCTACGAGCAGTACTTC,CATARTYEQYF
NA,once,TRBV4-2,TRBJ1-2,TGTGCCAGCAGCCAAGAGTACCACATAGTCTATGGCTACACCTTC,CASSQEYHIVYGYTF
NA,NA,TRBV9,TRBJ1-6,TGTGCCAGCAGCCCCCTCGGGGGGAATTCACCCCTCCACTTT,CASSPLGGNSPLHF
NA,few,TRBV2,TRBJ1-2,TGTGCCAGCAGTCGAATAGGGGGGGTCTATGGCTACACCTTC,CASSRIGGVYGYTF
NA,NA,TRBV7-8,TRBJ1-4,TGTGCCAGCAGCCCCGGGCCTAATGAAAAACTGTTTTTT,CASSPGPNEKLFF
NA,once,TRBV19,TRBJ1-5,TGTGCCAGCTGGGACGGCTACAATCAGCCCCAGCATTTT,CASWDGYNQPQHF
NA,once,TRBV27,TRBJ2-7,TGTGCCAGCAGTTTGGGTCGAGTTTCCTACGAGCAGTACTTC,CASSLGRVSYEQYF
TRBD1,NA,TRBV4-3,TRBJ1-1,TGCGCCAGCAGCCAAGCCATATCAGGGGGCACTGAAGCTTTCTTT,CASSQAISGGTEAFF
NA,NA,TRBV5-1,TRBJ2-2,TGCGCCAGCAGCTTGAAGGGGCGCCCCCCCGGGGAGCTGTTTTTT,CASSLKGRPPGELFF
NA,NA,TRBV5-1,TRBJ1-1,TGCGCCAGCAGCCTGGGGGAGTCTCGAGCCGCTTTCTTT,CASSLGESRAAFF